This T cell receptor beta chain was profiled in a study of T cell responses to AZD1222 COVID-19 vaccine. The overall study: Pooled together were second doses at about 4 or about 12 weeks. Study conclusions and caveats: Clonal diversity was possibly underestimated, and the donors were mostly white British, with more females. Epitopes outside B.1.351 and B.1.1.7 mutated regions reportedly drew nearly half of spike TCRs.

TCRdb's table, derived via immunoSEQ multiplex PCR, lists solely in-frame clones and lacks some. The top ten clones hold approximately 3% of a sample with roughly 170,000 clones, just over 90% of them seen once. In its sample, this clone was seen once. The target antigen is unknown. The V and J ends lost 8 bases and 4 bases respectively, with 9 bases between them. Germline CDR1 reads SNHLY; CDR2 reads FYNNEI. This CDR3 comprises 12 residues. The receptor comes from an adult in good health. The chain joins TRBV2 to TRBJ1-3; D call uncertain. Sequences were derived from peripheral blood, sampled on day 0 of AZD1222 vaccination. The CDR3 DNA reads TGTGCCAGCCTGGGCGGAGGAAACACCATATATTTT. It encodes CASLGGGNTIYF.